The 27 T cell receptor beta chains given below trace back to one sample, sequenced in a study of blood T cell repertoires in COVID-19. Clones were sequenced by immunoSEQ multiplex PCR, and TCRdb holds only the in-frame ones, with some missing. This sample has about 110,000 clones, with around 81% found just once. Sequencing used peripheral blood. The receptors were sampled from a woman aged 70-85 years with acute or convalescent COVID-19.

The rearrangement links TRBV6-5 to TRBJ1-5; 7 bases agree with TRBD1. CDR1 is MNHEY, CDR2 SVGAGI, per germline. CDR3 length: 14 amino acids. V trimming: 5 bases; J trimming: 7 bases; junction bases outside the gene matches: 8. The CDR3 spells CASSPIQGSQPQHF. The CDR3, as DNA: TGTGCCAGCAGTCCTATACAGGGGTCCCAGCCCCAGCATTTT.

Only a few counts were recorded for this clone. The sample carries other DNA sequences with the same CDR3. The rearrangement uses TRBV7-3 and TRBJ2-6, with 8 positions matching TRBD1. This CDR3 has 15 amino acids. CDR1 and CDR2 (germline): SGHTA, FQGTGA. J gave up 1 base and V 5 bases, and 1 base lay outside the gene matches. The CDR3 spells CASSRTGSGANVLTF. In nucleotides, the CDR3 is TGTGCCAGCAGCCGGACAGGGTCTGGGGCCAACGTCCTGACTTTC.

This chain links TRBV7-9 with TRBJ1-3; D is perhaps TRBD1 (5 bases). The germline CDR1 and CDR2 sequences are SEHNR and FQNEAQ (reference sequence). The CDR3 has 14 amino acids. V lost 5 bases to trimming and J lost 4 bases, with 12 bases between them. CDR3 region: CASSPTGPGNTIYF. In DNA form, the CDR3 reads TGTGCCAGCAGCCCCACAGGCCCCGGAAACACCATATATTTT.

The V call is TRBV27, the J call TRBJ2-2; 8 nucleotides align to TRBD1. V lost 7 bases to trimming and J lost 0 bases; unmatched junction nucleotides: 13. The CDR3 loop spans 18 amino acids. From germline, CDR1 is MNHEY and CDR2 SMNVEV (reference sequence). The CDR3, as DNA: TGTGCCAGCACCTTCAGGGGGCAGGTATTCGCGAACACCGGGGAGCTGTTTTTT. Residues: CASTFRGQVFANTGELFF.

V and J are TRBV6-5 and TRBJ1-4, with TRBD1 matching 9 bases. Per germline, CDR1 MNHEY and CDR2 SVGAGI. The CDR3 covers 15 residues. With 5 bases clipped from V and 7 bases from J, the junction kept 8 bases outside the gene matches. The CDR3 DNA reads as TGTGCCAGCAGTCTACAGGGGGCCCGAGGTGAAAAACTGTTTTTT. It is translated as CASSLQGARGEKLFF.

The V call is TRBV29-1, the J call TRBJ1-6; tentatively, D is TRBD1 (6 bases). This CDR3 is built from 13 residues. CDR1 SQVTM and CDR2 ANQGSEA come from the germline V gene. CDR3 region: CTHIRGRASPLHF. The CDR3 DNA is TGCACCCACATCAGGGGAAGGGCTTCACCCCTCCACTTT.

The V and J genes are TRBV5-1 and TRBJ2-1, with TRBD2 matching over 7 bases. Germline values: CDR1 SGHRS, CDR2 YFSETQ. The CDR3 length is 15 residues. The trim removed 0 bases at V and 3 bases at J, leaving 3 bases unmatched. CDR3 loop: CASSLAAGDYNEQFF. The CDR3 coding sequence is TGCGCCAGCAGCTTGGCTGCGGGAGACTACAATGAGCAGTTCTTC.

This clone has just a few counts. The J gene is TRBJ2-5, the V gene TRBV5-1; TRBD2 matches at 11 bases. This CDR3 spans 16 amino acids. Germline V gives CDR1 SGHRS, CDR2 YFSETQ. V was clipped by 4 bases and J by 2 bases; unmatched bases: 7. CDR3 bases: TGCGCCAGCAGCCTTATTCCTAGCGGGGGGCAAGAGACCCAGTACTTC. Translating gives CASSLIPSGGQETQYF. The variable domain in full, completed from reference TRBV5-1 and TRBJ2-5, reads KAGVTQTPRYLIKTRGQQVTLSCSPISGHRSVSWYQQTPGQGLQFLFEYFSETQRNKGNFPGRFSGRQFSNSRSEMNVSTLELGDSALYLCASSLIPSGGQETQYFGPGTRLLVL.

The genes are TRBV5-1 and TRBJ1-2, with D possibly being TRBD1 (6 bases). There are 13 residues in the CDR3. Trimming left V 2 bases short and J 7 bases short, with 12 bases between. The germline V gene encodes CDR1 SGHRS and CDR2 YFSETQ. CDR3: CASSFSQGGGYTF. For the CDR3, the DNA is TGCGCCAGCAGCTTCTCACAGGGCGGTGGCTACACCTTC.

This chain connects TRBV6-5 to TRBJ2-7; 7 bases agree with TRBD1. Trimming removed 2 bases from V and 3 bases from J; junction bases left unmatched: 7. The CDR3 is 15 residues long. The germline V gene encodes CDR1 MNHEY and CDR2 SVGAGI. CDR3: CASSYDIGQDYEQYV. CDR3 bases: TGTGCCAGCAGTTACGATATCGGACAGGACTACGAGCAGTACGTC.

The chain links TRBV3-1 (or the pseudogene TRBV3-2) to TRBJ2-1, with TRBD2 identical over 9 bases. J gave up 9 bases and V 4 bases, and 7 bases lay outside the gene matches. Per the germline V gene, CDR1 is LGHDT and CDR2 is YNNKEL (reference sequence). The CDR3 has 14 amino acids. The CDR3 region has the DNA TGTGCCAGCAGCCGGACTAGCGTCCCCGGTGAGCAGTTCTTC. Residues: CASSRTSVPGEQFF.

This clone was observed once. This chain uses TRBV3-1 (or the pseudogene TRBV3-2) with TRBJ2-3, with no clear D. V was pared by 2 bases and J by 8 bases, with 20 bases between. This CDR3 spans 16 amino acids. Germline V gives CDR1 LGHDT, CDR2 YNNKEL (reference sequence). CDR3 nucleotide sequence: TGTGCCAGCAGCCAATCTTTTGCTACGGGTATGAGTACGCAGTATTTT. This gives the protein CASSQSFATGMSTQYF.

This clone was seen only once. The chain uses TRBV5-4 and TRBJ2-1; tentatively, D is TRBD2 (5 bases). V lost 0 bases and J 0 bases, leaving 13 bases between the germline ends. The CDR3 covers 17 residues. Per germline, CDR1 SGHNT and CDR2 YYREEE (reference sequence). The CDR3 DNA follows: TGTGCCAGCAGCTTGGTCGTCGGGGAGAGCTCCTACAATGAGCAGTTCTTC. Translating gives CASSLVVGESSYNEQFF. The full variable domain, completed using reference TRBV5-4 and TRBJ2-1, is ETGVTQSPTHLIKTRGQQVTLRCSSQSGHNTVSWYQQALGQGPQFIFQYYREEENGRGNFPPRFSGLQFPNYSSELNVNALELDDSALYLCASSLVVGESSYNEQFFGPGTRLTVL.

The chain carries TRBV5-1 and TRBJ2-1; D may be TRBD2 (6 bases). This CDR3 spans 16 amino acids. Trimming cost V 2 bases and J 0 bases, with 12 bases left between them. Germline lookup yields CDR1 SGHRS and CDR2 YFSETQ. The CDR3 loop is CASSLGRGSSYNEQFF. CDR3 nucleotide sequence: TGCGCCAGCAGCTTAGGACGGGGGAGCTCCTACAATGAGCAGTTCTTC.

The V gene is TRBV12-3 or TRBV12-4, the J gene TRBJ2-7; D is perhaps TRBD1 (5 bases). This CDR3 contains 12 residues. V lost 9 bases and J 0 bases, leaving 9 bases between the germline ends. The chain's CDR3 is CARTEISYEQYV. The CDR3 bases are TGTGCCAGGACAGAGATCTCCTACGAGCAGTACGTC.

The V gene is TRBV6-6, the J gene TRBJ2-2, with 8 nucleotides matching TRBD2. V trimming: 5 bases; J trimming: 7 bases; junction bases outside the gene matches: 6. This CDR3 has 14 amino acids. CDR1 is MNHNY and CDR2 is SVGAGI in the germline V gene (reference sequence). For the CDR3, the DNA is TGTGCCAGCAGTACTCGGGAGGGGGACGGGGAGCTGTTTTTT. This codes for CASSTREGDGELFF.

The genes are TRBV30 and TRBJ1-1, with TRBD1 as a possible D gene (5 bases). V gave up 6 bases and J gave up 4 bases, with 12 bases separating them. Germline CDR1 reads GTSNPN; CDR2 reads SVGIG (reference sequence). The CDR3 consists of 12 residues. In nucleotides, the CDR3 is TGTGCCTGCTACTCGGGGGGCACTGAAGCTTTCTTT. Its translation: CACYSGGTEAFF.

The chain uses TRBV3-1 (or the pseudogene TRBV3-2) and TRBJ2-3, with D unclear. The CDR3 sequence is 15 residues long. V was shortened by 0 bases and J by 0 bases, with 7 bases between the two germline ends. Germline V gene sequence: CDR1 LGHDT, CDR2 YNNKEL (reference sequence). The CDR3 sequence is CASSQERTSTDTQYF. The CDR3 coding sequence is TGTGCCAGCAGCCAAGAGAGAACTAGCACAGATACGCAGTATTTT.

The CDR3 sequence is CASSTPRGPLYEQYF. The CDR3, as DNA: TGCGCCAGTAGTACACCCAGGGGGCCCCTCTACGAGCAGTACTTC. This sequence joins TRBV10-2 and TRBJ2-7, with 8 bases aligning to TRBD1. V lost 9 bases and J lost 3; bases outside the gene matches: 13. Germline CDR1 reads WSHSY; CDR2 reads SAAADI. The CDR3 spans 15 residues.

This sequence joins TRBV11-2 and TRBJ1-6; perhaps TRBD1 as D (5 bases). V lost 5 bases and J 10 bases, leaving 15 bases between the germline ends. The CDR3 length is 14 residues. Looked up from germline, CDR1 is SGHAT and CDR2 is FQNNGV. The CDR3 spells CASSLRQFPSPLHF. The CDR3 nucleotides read TGTGCCAGCAGCCTCCGACAGTTCCCCTCACCCCTCCACTTT. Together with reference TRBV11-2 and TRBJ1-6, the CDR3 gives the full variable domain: EAGVAQSPRYKIIEKRQSVAFWCNPISGHATLYWYQQILGQGPKLLIQFQNNGVVDDSQLPKDRFSAERLKGVDSTLKIQPAKLEDSAVYLCASSLRQFPSPLHFGNGTRLTVT.

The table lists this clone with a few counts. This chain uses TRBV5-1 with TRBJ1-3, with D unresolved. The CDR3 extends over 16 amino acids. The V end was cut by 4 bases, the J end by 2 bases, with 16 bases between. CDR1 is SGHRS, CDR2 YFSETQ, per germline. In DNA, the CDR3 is TGCGCCAGCAGCCTCTCAGCTGCCGGAGCTGGAAACACCATATATTTT. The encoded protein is CASSLSAAGAGNTIYF.

CDR3 bases: TGTGCCAGCACCCCCTTCGGGGGACCAAACTATGGCTACACCTTC. Its translation: CASTPFGGPNYGYTF. The V and J genes are TRBV28 and TRBJ1-2; a weak D match, TRBD1 (5 bases). CDR3 length: 15 residues. The V end lost 7 bases, the J end lost 2 bases, and 17 bases lay between the germline ends. CDR1 is MDHEN, CDR2 SYDVKM, per germline.

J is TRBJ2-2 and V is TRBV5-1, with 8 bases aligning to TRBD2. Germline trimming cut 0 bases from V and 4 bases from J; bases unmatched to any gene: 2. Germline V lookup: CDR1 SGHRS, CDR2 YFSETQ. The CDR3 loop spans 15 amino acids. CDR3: CASSLVAGGTGELFF. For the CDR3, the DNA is TGCGCCAGCAGCTTGGTGGCGGGAGGCACCGGGGAGCTGTTTTTT.

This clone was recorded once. The CDR3 protein is CASSMLPGQGDTEAFF. CDR3 DNA: TGTGCCAGCAGCATGTTACCGGGACAGGGGGACACTGAAGCTTTCTTT. The rearrangement uses TRBV7-2 and TRBJ1-1; the match to TRBD1 covers 11 bases. Germline CDR1 reads SGHTA; CDR2 reads FQGNSA. The CDR3 extends over 16 amino acids. After removal of 5 bases from V and 3 bases from J, the junction contained 8 bases not matched to a gene.

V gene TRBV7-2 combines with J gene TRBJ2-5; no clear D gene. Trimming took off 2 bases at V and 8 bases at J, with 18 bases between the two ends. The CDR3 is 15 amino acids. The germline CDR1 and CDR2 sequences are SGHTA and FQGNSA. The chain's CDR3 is CASSLSGPPKTTQYF. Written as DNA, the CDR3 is TGTGCCAGCAGCTTATCCGGCCCACCAAAGACAACCCAGTACTTC.

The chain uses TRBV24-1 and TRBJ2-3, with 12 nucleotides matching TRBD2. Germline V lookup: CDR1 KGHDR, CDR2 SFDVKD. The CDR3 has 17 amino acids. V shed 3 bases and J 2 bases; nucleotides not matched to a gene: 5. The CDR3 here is CATSDPWTSGDTDTQYF. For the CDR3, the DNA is TGTGCCACCAGTGATCCCTGGACTAGCGGGGACACAGATACGCAGTATTTT.

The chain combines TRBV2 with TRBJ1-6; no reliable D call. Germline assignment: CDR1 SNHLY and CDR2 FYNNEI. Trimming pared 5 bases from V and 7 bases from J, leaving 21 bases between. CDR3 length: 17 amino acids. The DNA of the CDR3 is TGTGCCAGCAGTTCGTCCTTAGCGGGCTTCGGCAATTCACCCCTCCACTTT. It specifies CASSSSLAGFGNSPLHF.